The entry below describes one T cell receptor (beta chain). The antigen remains undetermined. MiXCR, applied by TCRdb to the reads, yields one record per CDR3 protein. The sample comprises about 130,000 distinct CDR3 sequences, 20% to 30% of which are singletons, and approximately 35% rests with the top ten. The sample comes from a study of T cell repertoires in cytomegalovirus infection. Looking at the study overall: Matching HLA type, along with CMV infection, was indicated by public TCR beta signatures. Study results and limitations: HLA-C-restricted CMV clonotypes gave the most frequent clonotype in two of eight donors. Public TCR beta family frequency separated CMV-and-HLA carriers, including in an independent cohort.

Germline loops: CDR1 MGHRA, CDR2 YSYEKL. CDR3 size: 14 residues. The V gene lost 0 bases and the J gene lost 7 bases, with 13 bases spanning the gap. Sequencing input: PBMCs, sequenced either directly or after in vitro stimulation (not recorded which). This rearrangement joins TRBV4-1 to TRBJ2-7; D not resolved. This TCR came from a human donor in good health (CMV status not recorded). Some clones in this sample may be carry-over from other donors' samples. As DNA, the CDR3 is TGCGCCAGCAGCCAAGAAGTAGGTATAGGGGAGCAGTACTTC. Translation: CASSQEVGIGEQYF.